This record covers a single T cell receptor beta chain. No cognate antigen has been identified for it. No clone much larger than this one lies a single base away; base qualities are absent. Explained via the paper, the time point label denotes: week 5, during vaccination. A 20-mer mutant IDH1 peptide at 300 micrograms in Montanide made up each vaccine dose, which was injected subcutaneously together with topical imiquimod. The donors had newly diagnosed IDH1-mutant astrocytomas of WHO grade 3 or 4 that showed loss of nuclear ATRX. The samples were drawn from NOA16, a multicentre, single-arm, open-label phase I trial in Germany that tested a mutant IDH1 peptide vaccine in humans for the first time. Genomic DNA for TCRB sequencing was extracted from EDTA blood using the DNeasy Blood and Tissue Kit. The data were obtained in a study of a mutant IDH1 vaccine in newly diagnosed glioma (dated by TCRdb to the early 2020s). Broadly, across the study: Patients were given eight vaccinations, in weeks 1, 3, 5, 7, 11, 15, 19 and 23, which matched visits V03 through V10. In the chemotherapy-containing groups, vaccination started alongside temozolomide cycles, whereas in patients who had radiotherapy alone it started 4-6 weeks after radiotherapy. Of the approximately 30 treated patients, approximately 62% were male and approximately 38% were female, and the mean age was around 40 years. Prior to enrollment, standard therapy consisting of radiotherapy alone, temozolomide alone, or radiochemotherapy with temozolomide had been administered to patients, with the combination being received by most patients. Peripheral blood was collected at six visits: V03 (baseline), V05, V07, V10, V12 and V13. Longitudinal TCRB deep sequencing was performed for some 25 treated patients wherever samples were available for exploratory analyses. Findings and caveats that apply to the study as a whole: According to the authors, sample limitations meant that analyses of patient blood samples could not be reproduced. PBMC samples for TCRB deep sequencing were selected based on availability. Pseudoprogression seemed to be unrelated to changes in the top peripheral T cell clonotypes found by TCRB sequencing. Immune responses induced by the vaccine were seen in around 94% of patients across multiple MHC alleles.

The germline V gene encodes CDR1 SGHRS and CDR2 YFSETQ. The cysteine opens and the phenylalanine closes a CDR3 of 17 amino acids. Of the read, only the CDR3 DNA is kept; its 51 bases are in frame from base 1. Between the V and J ends, shortened by 2 bases and 1 base respectively, the junction contains 18 bases. Library preparation employed the immunoSEQ multiplex PCR assay. Rearranged TCR beta chain sequences were amplified using the hsTCRB Kit according to the manufacturer's protocol. An Illumina MiSeq was used to sequence the TCRB libraries. Concerning the study's data processing: The proprietary platform of the kit vendor was used for demultiplexing, trimming and gene mapping. As stored in TCRdb, this immuneACCESS dataset retains in-frame rearrangements with V and J assigned. A fraction of the clones does not appear; measured against another copy, unresolved V genes explain less than half of the discrepancy, and the remainder lacks a known reason. V, J and clone size are those of that table, while D and trimming were read from the DNA. Across this sample there are 40,000 to 55,000 clones, with around 80% seen only once. Roughly 5.2% of the sample lies in the top ten.

The V and J genes are TRBV5-1 and TRBJ1-1; the D gene is perhaps TRBD1, from 6 matching bases. The clonotype comes from a man in his fifties or sixties with glioma. Material: PBMCs, obtained from a glioma patient whose treatment included an IDH1 peptide vaccine. The sequenced DNA is TGCGCCAGCAGCTTAGGGGGTCAGGGGATCGGGAACACTGAAGCTTTCTTT. It codes for CASSLGGQGIGNTEAFF.